A single sample gave rise to the 29 T cell receptor beta chains below, sequenced in a study of T cells after yellow fever vaccination (dated by TCRdb to 2018 to 2020). The treatment or condition label corresponds to: live attenuated yellow fever vaccine strain. Library construction relied on 5' RACE. Reads for this sample came from an Illumina NovaSeq 6000. Through fastp at Q25 and MiXCR, TCRdb rebuilt clones from the public reads, retaining in-frame beta chains. Here each entry gathers all rows of one CDR3 protein and keeps the most common genes and DNA. The sample table lists some 320,000 distinct CDR3 sequences, 4.1% of them with a count of one. Of the sample, roughly 25% is held by the ten largest clones. Material: PBMCs, obtained 5 days after the yellow fever booster vaccination. Source of these receptors: a man aged 18 to 30 who received the YFV17D yellow fever vaccine.

J is TRBJ1-1 and V is TRBV5-1; 8 bases are a match to TRBD1. CDR1 SGHRS and CDR2 YFSETQ come from the germline V gene. The CDR3 covers 11 residues. Trimming at V came to 5 bases and at J to 10 bases, leaving 4 bases not matched to a gene. Written as DNA, the CDR3 is TGCGCCAGCAGTGCCGGGACAGGAGCTTTCTTT. It translates to CASSAGTGAFF.

This clonotype was detected only a few times. The CDR3 DNA sequence: TGTGCCAGCAGCTTAACAGGGTTCTCCTACAATGAGCAGTTCTTC. It is translated as CASSLTGFSYNEQFF. This chain connects TRBV11-2 to TRBJ2-1, with a possible D match to TRBD1 (6 bases). V was pared by 2 bases and J by 0 bases, with 8 bases between. Germline loops: CDR1 SGHAT, CDR2 FQNNGV. The CDR3 totals 15 residues.

The chain joins TRBV21-1 to TRBJ2-2; the DNA was not used to check the table's D call, TRBD1. TRBV21-1 constitutes a pseudogene. CDR3 size: 18 residues. The CDR3 DNA reads TGTGCCAGCAGCGACCCCTGGGAGAACCCGCCTAAGGTTGGGGAGCTGTTTTTT. Protein: CASSDPWENPPKVGELFF.

This clonotype was detected only a few times. The chain joins TRBV2 to TRBJ2-4, with TRBD2 matching 16 bases. The CDR3 contains 19 residues. J was trimmed by 1 base and V by 4 bases; bases with no gene match: 7. Germline CDR1 reads SNHLY; CDR2 reads FYNNEI. The CDR3 DNA sequence: TGTGCCAGCAGTGTCGGGACTAGCGGGGGGGCCGGGGCCAAAAACATTCAGTACTTC. Its protein product is CASSVGTSGGAGAKNIQYF.

This clonotype was counted a few times. The chain joins TRBV12-3 or TRBV12-4 to TRBJ1-2, with 9 bases fitting TRBD1. With 5 bases clipped from V and 8 bases from J, the junction kept 6 bases outside the gene matches. The CDR3 is 13 residues long. The CDR3 loop is CASSRQGVEGYTF. The CDR3 coding sequence is TGTGCCAGCAGTCGACAGGGGGTGGAGGGCTACACCTTC.

This clonotype was observed a few times. This chain connects TRBV11-2 to TRBJ1-2; weak D call: TRBD1 (6 bases). The germline CDR1 and CDR2 sequences are SGHAT and FQNNGV. The CDR3 extends over 13 amino acids. V was pared by 3 bases and J by 2 bases, with 7 bases between. The CDR3: CASSFGTNYGYTF. CDR3 nucleotide sequence: TGTGCCAGCAGCTTCGGGACAAACTATGGCTACACCTTC.

This clonotype has a handful of counts. V usage is TRBV6-6 and J usage is TRBJ2-5, with D uncertain. Trimming removed 3 bases at V and 7 bases at J, with 9 bases between. The CDR3 consists of 12 residues. Germline CDR1 reads MNHNY; CDR2 reads SVGAGI (reference sequence). The CDR3 loop is CASSYLVMTQYF. The CDR3 DNA is TGTGCCAGCAGTTATCTCGTGATGACCCAGTACTTC.

This clonotype was seen ten or more times. The chain couples TRBV5-5 to TRBJ2-3; 14 nucleotides align to TRBD2. The germline V gene encodes CDR1 SGHKS and CDR2 YYEKEE (reference sequence). The V segment lost 3 bases and the J segment 1 base; nucleotides outside the gene matches: 4. The CDR3 sequence is 17 residues long. The CDR3 sequence: CASSSGLAGGRTDTQYF. The CDR3 nucleotides read TGTGCCAGCAGCTCTGGACTAGCGGGGGGTCGCACAGATACGCAGTATTTT.

The genes are TRBV11-3 and TRBJ1-1; D is unresolved. The CDR3 has 13 amino acids. V lost 5 bases, J lost 3 bases, and 10 bases lay in between. Germline V gene data show CDR1 as SGHNT and CDR2 as YENEEA. The CDR3 reads CASSLGLYTEAFF. In DNA form, the CDR3 reads TGTGCCAGCAGCCTGGGCCTTTACACTGAAGCTTTCTTT.

The chain is built from TRBV27 and TRBJ1-5, with D unclear. CDR1 and CDR2 (germline): MNHEY, SMNVEV (reference sequence). V was pared by 6 bases and J by 1 base, with 7 bases between. The CDR3 totals 13 residues. DNA for the CDR3: TGTGCCAGCAGATTTGGCAGCAATCAGCCCCAGCATTTT. Its translation is CASRFGSNQPQHF.

This clonotype came up a few times. This chain links TRBV28 with TRBJ1-1, with 11 bases identical to TRBD1. The CDR3 spans 13 residues. J was trimmed by 10 bases and V by 7 bases; bases with no gene match: 8. CDR1 is MDHEN, CDR2 SYDVKM, per germline. CDR3 sequence reads: CASTIGTGGRAFF. The DNA of the CDR3 is TGTGCCAGCACCATCGGGACAGGGGGGCGAGCTTTCTTT. The full variable domain, rest sourced from reference TRBV28 and TRBJ1-1, is DVKVTQSSRYLVKRTGEKVFLECVQDMDHENMFWYRQDPGLGLRLIYFSYDVKMKEKGDIPEGYSVSREKKERFSLILESASTNQTSMYLCASTIGTGGRAFFGQGTRLTVV.

This clonotype was observed a few times. The chain has TRBV4-1 and TRBJ1-1; D unresolved. The CDR3 contains 15 residues. V lost 1 base and J lost 1, with 10 bases in between. Germline values: CDR1 MGHRA, CDR2 YSYEKL. For the CDR3, the DNA is TGCGCCAGCAGCCAAGGATCCTCGGGGAACACTGAAGCTTTCTTT. As protein: CASSQGSSGNTEAFF.

This clonotype was seen many times. CDR3 in DNA: TGTGCCAGCAGCTTCCGACCGGACTCCTCCTACAATGAGCAGTTCTTC. As protein: CASSFRPDSSYNEQFF. V gene TRBV11-2 combines with J gene TRBJ2-1, with a possible D match to TRBD2 (5 bases). CDR1 and CDR2 from the germline V gene are SGHAT and FQNNGV. The V end lost 3 bases, the J end lost 0 bases, and 12 bases lay between the germline ends. The CDR3 covers 16 residues.

This clonotype came up a few times. The J gene is TRBJ2-1, the V gene TRBV28; unclear D gene. The CDR3 runs 13 residues. Between the trimmed V and J ends, which lost 2 bases and 9 bases, there was a span of 11 bases. CDR1 is MDHEN, CDR2 SYDVKM, per germline. The DNA for the CDR3 is TGTGCCAGCAGTTTACCCACCTTCGGTGAGCAGTTCTTC. This translates into CASSLPTFGEQFF. The complete variable domain, with remaining parts taken from reference TRBV28 and TRBJ2-1, reads DVKVTQSSRYLVKRTGEKVFLECVQDMDHENMFWYRQDPGLGLRLIYFSYDVKMKEKGDIPEGYSVSREKKERFSLILESASTNQTSMYLCASSLPTFGEQFFGPGTRLTVL.

The chain combines TRBV6-5 with TRBJ2-7, with 10 bases aligning to TRBD1. The CDR3 has 13 amino acids. Germline values: CDR1 MNHEY, CDR2 SVGAGI. With 3 bases clipped from V and 9 bases from J, the junction kept 5 bases outside the gene matches. CDR3 sequence reads: CASSYGQGGRQYV. In nucleotides, the CDR3 is TGTGCCAGCAGTTATGGACAGGGGGGCAGGCAGTACGTC.

This clonotype turned up a few times. The J gene is TRBJ2-1, the V gene TRBV27; D may be TRBD1 (5 bases). V was pared by 1 base and J by 4 bases, with 11 bases between. The germline CDR1 and CDR2 sequences are MNHEY and SMNVEV (reference sequence). CDR3 length equals 15 residues. CDR3 amino acids: CASSLWQGSYNEQFF. CDR3 DNA: TGTGCCAGCAGTTTATGGCAGGGTAGTTACAATGAGCAGTTCTTC.

This clonotype was counted a few times. J is TRBJ1-5 and V is TRBV6-2 or TRBV6-3; TRBD1 aligns across 7 bases. The CDR3 length is 15 residues. Trimming removed 7 bases from V and 6 bases from J; junction bases left unmatched: 12. Germline V CDR1 and CDR2: MNHEY, SVGEGT. The CDR3 reads CASKSGGHPSQPQHF. The CDR3 coding sequence is TGTGCCAGCAAGTCAGGGGGTCACCCGAGTCAGCCCCAGCATTTT.

This clonotype has just a few counts. The chain recombines TRBV7-9 with TRBJ1-2; the D is unclear. The CDR3 runs to 14 residues. Per the germline V gene, CDR1 is SEHNR and CDR2 is FQNEAQ (reference sequence). The ends were cut back, 3 bases at V and 5 bases at J, with 13 bases in the middle. Written as DNA, the CDR3 is TGTGCCAGCAGCTTTACCGACACCCGATATGGCTACACCTTC. The encoded protein is CASSFTDTRYGYTF.

This clonotype was counted at least ten times. The V gene is TRBV28, the J gene TRBJ2-3; the match to TRBD2 covers 11 bases. V shed 7 bases and J 0 bases; nucleotides not matched to a gene: 6. CDR1 MDHEN and CDR2 SYDVKM come from the germline V gene. This CDR3 is 16 amino acids long. CDR3 amino acids: CASTLGLAASTDTQYF. Written as DNA, the CDR3 is TGTGCCAGCACCCTGGGACTAGCGGCAAGCACAGATACGCAGTATTTT.

This clonotype was detected ten times or more. V and J are TRBV5-6 and TRBJ2-3; 9 bases are a match to TRBD1. Germline V CDR1 and CDR2: SGHDT, YYEEEE. Germline trimming cut 4 bases from V and 2 bases from J; bases unmatched to any gene: 8. The CDR3 contains 16 residues. The CDR3 protein is CASSLQGAGNTDTQYF. CDR3 sequence (DNA): TGTGCCAGCAGCCTACAGGGGGCTGGGAACACAGATACGCAGTATTTT.

The gene calls are TRBV3-1 and TRBJ2-5; no definite D call. Germline V CDR1 and CDR2: LGHDT, YNNKEL (reference sequence). The CDR3 extends over 16 amino acids. V was shortened by 1 base and J by 0 bases, with 12 bases between the two germline ends. CDR3 sequence: CASSQVSRTYQETQYF. The CDR3 DNA follows: TGTGCCAGCAGCCAAGTTTCCCGAACGTACCAAGAGACCCAGTACTTC.

This sequence joins TRBV5-1 and TRBJ1-5; 7 bases match TRBD1. With 0 bases clipped from V and 6 bases from J, the junction kept 6 bases outside the gene matches. This CDR3 has 15 amino acids. CDR1 and CDR2 from the germline V gene are SGHRS and YFSETQ. CDR3: CASSLGPGDSQPQHF. CDR3 in DNA: TGCGCCAGCAGCTTGGGACCAGGGGACAGTCAGCCCCAGCATTTT.

This clonotype was recorded at least ten times. The chain couples TRBV18 to TRBJ1-4, with 8 bases identical to TRBD1. In germline, CDR1 is KGHSH, CDR2 LQKENI. With 3 bases clipped from V and 7 bases from J, the junction kept 1 base outside the gene matches. The CDR3 contains 13 residues. Written as DNA, the CDR3 is TGTGCCAGCTCACCCAGGGGGCTTGAAAAACTGTTTTTT. It translates to CASSPRGLEKLFF.

The chain uses TRBV2 and TRBJ2-7; 11 positions agree with TRBD2. The germline V gene encodes CDR1 SNHLY and CDR2 FYNNEI. The CDR3 extends over 13 amino acids. Germline trimming cut 7 bases from V and 6 bases from J; bases unmatched to any gene: 5. The CDR3, as DNA: TGTGCCAGCAAACTAGCGGGGGCCGGCGAGCAGTACGTC. Its protein product is CASKLAGAGEQYV.

The CDR3 sequence: CASSQKGRGNSPLHF. CDR3 coding DNA: TGCGCCAGCAGCCAAAAGGGGAGAGGGAATTCACCCCTCCACTTT. This sequence joins TRBV10-2 and TRBJ1-6; perhaps TRBD1 as D (5 bases). This CDR3 has 15 amino acids. V was shortened by 6 bases and J by 7 bases, with 16 bases between the two germline ends. Looked up from germline, CDR1 is WSHSY and CDR2 is SAAADI.

The chain links TRBV6-5 to TRBJ1-1; no definite D call. CDR1 is MNHEY and CDR2 is SVGAGI in the germline V gene. The V and J ends lost 7 bases and 0 bases respectively, with 15 bases between them. There are 15 residues in the CDR3. Here the CDR3 DNA reads TGTGCCAGCAAGATAAGGACGGAATTGAACACTGAAGCTTTCTTT. Translated: CASKIRTELNTEAFF.

V and J are TRBV5-1 and TRBJ2-2; 7 bases map to TRBD1. Looked up from germline, CDR1 is SGHRS and CDR2 is YFSETQ. V trimming: 1 base; J trimming: 2 bases; junction bases outside the gene matches: 5. The CDR3 is 16 residues long. CDR3 sequence reads: CASSLTWDRNTGELFF. The CDR3 DNA sequence: TGCGCCAGCAGCTTGACCTGGGACAGAAACACCGGGGAGCTGTTTTTT.

This clonotype occurred a few times. This chain connects TRBV6-5 to TRBJ2-1; D uncertain. The CDR3 totals 13 residues. Trimming left V 0 bases short and J 10 bases short, with 10 bases between. Germline CDR1 reads MNHEY; CDR2 reads SVGAGI. This CDR3 reads CASSYSRGREQFF. The CDR3, as DNA: TGTGCCAGCAGTTACTCGCGTGGACGGGAGCAGTTCTTC.

The chain has TRBV27 and TRBJ2-3; TRBD2 is a possible D gene (6 bases). Germline CDR1 MNHEY, CDR2 SMNVEV (reference sequence). CDR3 length: 13 residues. V was clipped by 3 bases and J by 6 bases, with 10 bases between them. CDR3 residues: CASSLRGEDTQYF. The DNA of the CDR3 is TGTGCCAGCAGTTTGCGGGGCGAGGATACGCAGTATTTT.